This T cell receptor (beta chain) is drawn from a study of blood T cell repertoires in COVID-19. The overall study: The United States, Italy and Spain supplied acute and convalescent COVID-19 samples. The cDNA or gDNA used as material had been derived from T cells, B-cell-depleted T cells, or PBMCs.

Per germline, CDR1 SEHNR and CDR2 FQNEAQ (reference sequence). Trimming removed 1 base from V and 3 bases from J; junction bases left unmatched: 8. The CDR3 contains 17 residues. In the original analysis: The authors estimated nucleated cell counts from reference gene primer amplification. Assay: immunoSEQ multiplex PCR; the TCRdb copy retains only in-frame clones and omits some. V and J calls and clone size follow that table, whereas D and trimming were derived from the DNA. This sample has 60,000 to 70,000 clones, with roughly nine tenths found just once. Sequencing was carried out using peripheral blood. The sequence derives from a man aged 45-60 years with active COVID-19. This chain links TRBV7-9 with TRBJ2-7; TRBD2 agrees at 11 bases. DNA for the CDR3: TGTGCCAGCAGCTTAGAGGGGGGACTAGCGGTAGTCTACGAGCAGTACTTC. The encoded protein is CASSLEGGLAVVYEQYF.